Given below is one T cell receptor (beta chain) in context. V lost 0 bases to trimming and J lost 4 bases, with 12 bases between them. There are 15 residues in the CDR3. The sample comes from a study of immune reconstitution after stem cell transplant in scleroderma. TCRdb reprocessed the RT-PCR reads with MiXCR, giving one entry per CDR3 protein. The table has 1,500 or so distinct CDR3 sequences, roughly an eighth seen once. The sample was acquired before or after autologous hematopoietic stem cell transplantation (not recorded which). The chain is built from TRBV12-3 or TRBV12-4 and TRBJ1-2; D possibly corresponds to TRBD1 (5 bases). This clonotype originated in a female donor with systemic sclerosis. The CDR3 DNA reads as TGTGCCAGCAGTTTAGCGGGGGAGACGGCCTATGGCTACACCTTC. Its translation is CASSLAGETAYGYTF.